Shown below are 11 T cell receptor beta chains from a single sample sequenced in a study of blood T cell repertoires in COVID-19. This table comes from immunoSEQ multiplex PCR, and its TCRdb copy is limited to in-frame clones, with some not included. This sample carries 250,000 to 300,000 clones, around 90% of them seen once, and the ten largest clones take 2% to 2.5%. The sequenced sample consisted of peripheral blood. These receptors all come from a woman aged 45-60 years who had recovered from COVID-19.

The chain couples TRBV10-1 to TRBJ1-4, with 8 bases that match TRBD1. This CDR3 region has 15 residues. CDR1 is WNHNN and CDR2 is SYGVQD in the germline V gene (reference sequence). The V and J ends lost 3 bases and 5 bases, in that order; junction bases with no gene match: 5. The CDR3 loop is CASSDPRDRNEKLFF. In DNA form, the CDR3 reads TGCGCCAGCAGTGACCCCCGGGACAGGAATGAAAAACTGTTTTTT.

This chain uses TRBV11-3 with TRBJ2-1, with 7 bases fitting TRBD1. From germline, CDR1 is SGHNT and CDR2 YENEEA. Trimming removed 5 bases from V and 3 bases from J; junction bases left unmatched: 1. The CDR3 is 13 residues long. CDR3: CASSRDSYNEQFF. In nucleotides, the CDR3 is TGTGCCAGCAGCCGGGACAGCTACAATGAGCAGTTCTTC.

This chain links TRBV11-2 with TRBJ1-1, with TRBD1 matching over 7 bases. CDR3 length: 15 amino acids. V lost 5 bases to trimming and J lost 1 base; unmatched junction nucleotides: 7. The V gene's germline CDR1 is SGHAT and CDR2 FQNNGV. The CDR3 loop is CASSLGAGGNTEAFF. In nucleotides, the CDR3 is TGTGCCAGCAGCCTCGGTGCAGGGGGGAACACTGAAGCTTTCTTT.

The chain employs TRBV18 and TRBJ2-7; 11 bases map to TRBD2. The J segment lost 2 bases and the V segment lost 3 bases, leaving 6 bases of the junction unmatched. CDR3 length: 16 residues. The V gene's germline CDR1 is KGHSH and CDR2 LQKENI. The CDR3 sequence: CASSPRLAGTTYEQYF. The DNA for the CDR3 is TGTGCCAGCTCACCGAGACTAGCGGGGACGACCTACGAGCAGTACTTC.

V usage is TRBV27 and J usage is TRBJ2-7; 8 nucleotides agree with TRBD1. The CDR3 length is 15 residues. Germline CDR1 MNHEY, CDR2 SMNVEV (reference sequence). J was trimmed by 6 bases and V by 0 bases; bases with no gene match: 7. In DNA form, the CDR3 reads TGTGCCAGCAGTTTATCGTACAGGGGGAACGTCGAGCAGTACTTC. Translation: CASSLSYRGNVEQYF.

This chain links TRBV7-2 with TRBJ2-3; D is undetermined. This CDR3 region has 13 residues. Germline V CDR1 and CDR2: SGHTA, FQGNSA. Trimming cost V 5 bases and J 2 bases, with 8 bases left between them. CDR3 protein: CASSTLYTDTQYF. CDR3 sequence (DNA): TGTGCCAGCAGCACCCTCTACACAGATACGCAGTATTTT.

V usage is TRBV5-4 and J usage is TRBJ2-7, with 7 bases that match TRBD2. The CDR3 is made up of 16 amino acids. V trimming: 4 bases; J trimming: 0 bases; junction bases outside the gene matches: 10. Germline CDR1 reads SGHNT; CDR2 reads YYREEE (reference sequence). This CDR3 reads CASSPSGGKSSYEQYF. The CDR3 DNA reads TGTGCCAGCAGCCCATCGGGGGGAAAGAGCTCCTACGAGCAGTACTTC.

The CDR3 is CASSEPRRGGNQPQHF. For the CDR3, the DNA is TGTGCCAGCAGTGAGCCGCGGCGGGGTGGCAATCAGCCCCAGCATTTT. This sequence joins TRBV6-1 and TRBJ1-5; D call uncertain. CDR1 MNHNS and CDR2 SASEGT come from the germline V gene. The germline V and J ends were trimmed by 3 bases and 2 bases, with 14 bases remaining between them. The CDR3 contains 16 residues.

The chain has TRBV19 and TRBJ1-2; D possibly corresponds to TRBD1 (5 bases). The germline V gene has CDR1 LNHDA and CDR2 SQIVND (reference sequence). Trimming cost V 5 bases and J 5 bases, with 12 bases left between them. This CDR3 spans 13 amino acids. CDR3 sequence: CASSPDSQYGYTF. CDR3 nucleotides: TGTGCCAGTAGTCCCGACAGCCAATATGGCTACACCTTC.

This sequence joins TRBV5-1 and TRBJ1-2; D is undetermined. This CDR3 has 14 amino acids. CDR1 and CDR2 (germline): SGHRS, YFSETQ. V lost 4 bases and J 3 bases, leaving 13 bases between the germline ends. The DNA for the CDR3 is TGCGCCAGCAGCGTTGCAGGTGATCACTATGGCTACACCTTC. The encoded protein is CASSVAGDHYGYTF.

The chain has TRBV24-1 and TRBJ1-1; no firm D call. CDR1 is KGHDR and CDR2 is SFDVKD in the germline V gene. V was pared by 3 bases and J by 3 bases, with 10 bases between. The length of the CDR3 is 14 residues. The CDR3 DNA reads TGTGCCACCAGTGATGGGAGCTTGGACACTGAAGCTTTCTTT. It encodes CATSDGSLDTEAFF.